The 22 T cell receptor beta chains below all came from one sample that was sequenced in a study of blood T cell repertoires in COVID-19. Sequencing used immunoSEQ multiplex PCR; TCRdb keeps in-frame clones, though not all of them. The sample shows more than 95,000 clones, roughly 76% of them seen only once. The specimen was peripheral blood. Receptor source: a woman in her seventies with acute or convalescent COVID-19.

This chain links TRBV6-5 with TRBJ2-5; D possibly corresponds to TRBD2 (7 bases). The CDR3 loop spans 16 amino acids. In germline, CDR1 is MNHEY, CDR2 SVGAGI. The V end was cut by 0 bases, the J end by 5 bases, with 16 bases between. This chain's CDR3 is CASSYSKGGPGETQYF. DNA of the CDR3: TGTGCCAGCAGTTACTCGAAGGGGGGGCCGGGGGAGACCCAGTACTTC.

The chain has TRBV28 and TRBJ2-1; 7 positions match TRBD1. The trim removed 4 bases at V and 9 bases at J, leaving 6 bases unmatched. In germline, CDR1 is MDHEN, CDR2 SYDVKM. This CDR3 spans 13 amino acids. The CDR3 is CASSSTGSGEQFF. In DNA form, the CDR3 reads TGTGCCAGCAGTTCGACAGGGTCCGGTGAGCAGTTCTTC. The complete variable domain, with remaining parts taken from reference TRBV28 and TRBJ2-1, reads DVKVTQSSRYLVKRTGEKVFLECVQDMDHENMFWYRQDPGLGLRLIYFSYDVKMKEKGDIPEGYSVSREKKERFSLILESASTNQTSMYLCASSSTGSGEQFFGPGTRLTVL.

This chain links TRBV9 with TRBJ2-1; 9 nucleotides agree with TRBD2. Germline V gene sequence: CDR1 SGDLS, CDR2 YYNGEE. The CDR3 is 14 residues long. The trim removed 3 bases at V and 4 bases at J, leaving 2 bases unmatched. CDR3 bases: TGTGCCAGCAGCGCTGCGGGGGGGTACAATGAGCAGTTCTTC. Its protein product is CASSAAGGYNEQFF.

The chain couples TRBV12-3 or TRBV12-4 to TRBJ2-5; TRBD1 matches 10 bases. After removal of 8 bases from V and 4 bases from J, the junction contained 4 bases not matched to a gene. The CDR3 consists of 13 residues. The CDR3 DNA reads TGTGCCAGCGGGACAGGGGTCGTAGAGACCCAGTACTTC. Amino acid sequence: CASGTGVVETQYF.

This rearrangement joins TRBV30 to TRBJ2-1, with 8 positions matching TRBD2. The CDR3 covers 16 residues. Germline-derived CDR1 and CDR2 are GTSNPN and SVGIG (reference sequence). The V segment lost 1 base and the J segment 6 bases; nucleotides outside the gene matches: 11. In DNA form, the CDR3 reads TGTGCCTGGAGTGAGGGACGGGGGGGCCGGAGCAATGAGCAGTTCTTC. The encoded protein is CAWSEGRGGRSNEQFF. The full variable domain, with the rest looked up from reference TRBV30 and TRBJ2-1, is SQTIHQWPATLVQPVGSPLSLECTVEGTSNPNLYWYRQAAGRGLQLLFYSVGIGQISSEVPQNLSASRPQDRQFILSSKKLLLSDSGFYLCAWSEGRGGRSNEQFFGPGTRLTVL.

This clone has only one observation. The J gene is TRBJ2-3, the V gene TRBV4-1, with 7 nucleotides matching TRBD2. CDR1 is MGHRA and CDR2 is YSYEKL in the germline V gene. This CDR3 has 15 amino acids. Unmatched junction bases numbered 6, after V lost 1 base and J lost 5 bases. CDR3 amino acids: CASSQVPSGGDTQYF. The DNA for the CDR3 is TGCGCCAGCAGCCAAGTGCCTAGCGGTGGAGATACGCAGTATTTT.

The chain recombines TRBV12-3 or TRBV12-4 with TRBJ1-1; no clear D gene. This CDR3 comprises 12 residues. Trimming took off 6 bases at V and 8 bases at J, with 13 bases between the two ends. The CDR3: CASREVTREAFF. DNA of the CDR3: TGTGCCAGCAGGGAGGTTACAAGAGAAGCTTTCTTT.

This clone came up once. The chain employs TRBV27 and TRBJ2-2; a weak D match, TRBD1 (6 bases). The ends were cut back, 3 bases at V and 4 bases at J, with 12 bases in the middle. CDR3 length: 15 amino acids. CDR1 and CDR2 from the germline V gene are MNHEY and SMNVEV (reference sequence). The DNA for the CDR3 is TGTGCCAGCAGTTTGTACAGGGTCGGCACCGGGGAGCTGTTTTTT. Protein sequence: CASSLYRVGTGELFF.

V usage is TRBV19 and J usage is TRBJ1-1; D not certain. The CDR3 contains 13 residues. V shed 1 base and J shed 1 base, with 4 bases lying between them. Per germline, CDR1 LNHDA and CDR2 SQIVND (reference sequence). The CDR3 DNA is TGTGCCAGTAGTATAGGAGAGAACACTGAAGCTTTCTTT. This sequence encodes CASSIGENTEAFF.

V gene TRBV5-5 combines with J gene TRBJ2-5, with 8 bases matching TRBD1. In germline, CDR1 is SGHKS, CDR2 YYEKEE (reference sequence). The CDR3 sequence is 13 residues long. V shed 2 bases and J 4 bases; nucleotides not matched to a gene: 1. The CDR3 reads CASSFGTGETQYF. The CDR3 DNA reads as TGTGCCAGCAGCTTCGGGACAGGAGAGACCCAGTACTTC. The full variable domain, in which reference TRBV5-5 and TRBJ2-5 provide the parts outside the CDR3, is DAGVTQSPTHLIKTRGQQVTLRCSPISGHKSVSWYQQVLGQGPQFIFQYYEKEERGRGNFPDRFSARQFPNYSSELNVNALLLGDSALYLCASSFGTGETQYFGPGTRLLVL.

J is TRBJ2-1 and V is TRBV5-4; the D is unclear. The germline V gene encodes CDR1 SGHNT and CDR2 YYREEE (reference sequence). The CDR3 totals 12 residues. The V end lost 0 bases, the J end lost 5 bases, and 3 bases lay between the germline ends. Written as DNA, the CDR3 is TGTGCCAGCAGCTTGGCCGACAATGAGCAGTTCTTC. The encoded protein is CASSLADNEQFF.

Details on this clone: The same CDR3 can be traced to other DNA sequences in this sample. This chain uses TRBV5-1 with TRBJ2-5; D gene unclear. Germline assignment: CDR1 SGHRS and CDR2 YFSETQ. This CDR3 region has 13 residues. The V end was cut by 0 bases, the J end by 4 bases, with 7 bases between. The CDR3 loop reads CASSLAPPETQYF. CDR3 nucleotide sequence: TGCGCCAGCAGCTTGGCTCCCCCAGAGACCCAGTACTTC.

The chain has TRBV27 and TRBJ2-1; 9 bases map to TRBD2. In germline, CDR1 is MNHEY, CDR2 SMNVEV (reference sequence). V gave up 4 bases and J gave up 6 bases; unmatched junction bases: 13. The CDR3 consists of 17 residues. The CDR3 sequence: CASSSLGGRAFSNEQFF. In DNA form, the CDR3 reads TGTGCCAGCAGTTCTCTGGGCGGGAGGGCCTTCAGCAATGAGCAGTTCTTC.

The CDR3 nucleotides are TGTGCCAGCAGGCTAGTCACCGGGGAGCTGTTTTTT. This gives the protein CASRLVTGELFF. V gene TRBV12-3 or TRBV12-4 combines with J gene TRBJ2-2; D gene unclear. There are 12 residues in the CDR3. V was cut by 6 bases and J by 4 bases, with 6 bases left in between.

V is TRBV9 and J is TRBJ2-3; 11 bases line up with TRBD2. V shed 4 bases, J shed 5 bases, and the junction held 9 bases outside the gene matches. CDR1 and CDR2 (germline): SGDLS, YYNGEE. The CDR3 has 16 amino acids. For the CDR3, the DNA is TGTGCCAGCAGCCCATCTAGCGGGAGGCCCCGAGATACGCAGTATTTT. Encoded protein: CASSPSSGRPRDTQYF.

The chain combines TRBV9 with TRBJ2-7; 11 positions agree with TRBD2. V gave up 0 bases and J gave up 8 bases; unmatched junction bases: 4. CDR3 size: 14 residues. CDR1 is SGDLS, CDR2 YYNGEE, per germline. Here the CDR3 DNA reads TGTGCCAGCAGCGTAGGTAGCGGGGGGGCCAAGCAGTACTTC. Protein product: CASSVGSGGAKQYF.

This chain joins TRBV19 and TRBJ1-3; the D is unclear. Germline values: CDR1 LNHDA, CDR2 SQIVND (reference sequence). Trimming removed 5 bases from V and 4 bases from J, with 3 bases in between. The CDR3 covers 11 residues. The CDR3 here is CASSGGNTIYF. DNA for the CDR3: TGTGCCAGTAGTGGCGGAAACACCATATATTTT.

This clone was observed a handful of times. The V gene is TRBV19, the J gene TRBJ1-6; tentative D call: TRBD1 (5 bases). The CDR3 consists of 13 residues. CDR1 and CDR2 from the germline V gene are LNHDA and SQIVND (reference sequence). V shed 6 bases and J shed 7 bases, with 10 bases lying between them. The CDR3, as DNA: TGTGCCAGTAGCCAGGGACTGAATTCACCCCTCCACTTT. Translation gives CASSQGLNSPLHF.

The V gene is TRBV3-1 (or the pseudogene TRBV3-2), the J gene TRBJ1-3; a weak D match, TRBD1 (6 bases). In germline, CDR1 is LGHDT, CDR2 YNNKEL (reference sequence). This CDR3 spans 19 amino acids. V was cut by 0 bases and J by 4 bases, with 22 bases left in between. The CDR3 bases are TGTGCCAGCAGCCAAGATTACCACAGGGTCGGGCCTGCGGGAAACACCATATATTTT. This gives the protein CASSQDYHRVGPAGNTIYF.

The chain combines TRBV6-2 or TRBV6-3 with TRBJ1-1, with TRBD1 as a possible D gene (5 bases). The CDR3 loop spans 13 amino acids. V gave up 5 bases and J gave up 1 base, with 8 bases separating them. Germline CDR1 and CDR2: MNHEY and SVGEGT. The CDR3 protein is CASSRGQNTEAFF. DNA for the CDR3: TGTGCCAGCAGTAGAGGACAGAACACTGAAGCTTTCTTT.

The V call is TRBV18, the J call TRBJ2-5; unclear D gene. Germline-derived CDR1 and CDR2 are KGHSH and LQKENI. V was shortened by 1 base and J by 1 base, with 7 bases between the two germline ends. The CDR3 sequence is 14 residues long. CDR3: CASSPRAVQETQYF. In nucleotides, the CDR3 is TGTGCCAGCTCACCACGTGCAGTCCAAGAGACCCAGTACTTC.

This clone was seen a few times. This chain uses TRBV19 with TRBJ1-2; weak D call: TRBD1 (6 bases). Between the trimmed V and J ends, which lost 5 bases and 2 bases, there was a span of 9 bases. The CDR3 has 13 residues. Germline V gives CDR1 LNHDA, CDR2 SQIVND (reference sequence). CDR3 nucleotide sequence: TGTGCCAGTAGTCTTACAGGGAACTATGGCTACACCTTC. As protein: CASSLTGNYGYTF.